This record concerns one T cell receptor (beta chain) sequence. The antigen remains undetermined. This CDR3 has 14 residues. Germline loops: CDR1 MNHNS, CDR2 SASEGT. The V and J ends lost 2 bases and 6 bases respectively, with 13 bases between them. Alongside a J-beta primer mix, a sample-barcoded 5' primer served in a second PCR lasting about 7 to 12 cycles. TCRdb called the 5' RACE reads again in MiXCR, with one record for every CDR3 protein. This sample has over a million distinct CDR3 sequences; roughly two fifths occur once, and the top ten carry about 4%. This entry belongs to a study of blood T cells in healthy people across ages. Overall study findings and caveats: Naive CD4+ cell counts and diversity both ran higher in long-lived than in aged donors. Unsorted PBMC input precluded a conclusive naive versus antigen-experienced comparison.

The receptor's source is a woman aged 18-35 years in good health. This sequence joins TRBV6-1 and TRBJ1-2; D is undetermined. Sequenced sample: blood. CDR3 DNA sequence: TGTGCCAGCAGTGAATTCTCCGGTTGGGATGGCTACACCTTC. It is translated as CASSEFSGWDGYTF.